The entry that follows covers one TCR beta chain sequence. Its cognate antigen is unknown. The PCR had 60 Vbeta and 13 Jbeta primers. The repertoire was sequenced with immunoSEQ multiplex PCR; TCRdb's copy has only in-frame clones and lacks some. In the table there are approximately 150,000 clones, roughly 79% of which are singletons. Germline loops: CDR1 LNHNV, CDR2 YYDKDF (reference sequence). The CDR3 runs 17 residues. The V segment lost 5 bases and the J segment 5 bases; nucleotides outside the gene matches: 15. The sample originates from a study of cytomegalovirus exposure and HLA in healthy donors. Study overall: Clustering assigned 70% to 90% of the 350 to 450 genotyped donors to the Caucasian-associated ancestry cluster.

General observations from the study: It was likely that a cluster of highly shared sequence variants was a sequencing artifact.

The V and J genes are TRBV15 and TRBJ2-3; TRBD2 matches at 8 bases. This clonotype was sampled from a woman aged 40 to 55 in good health and CMV-seronegative. Sequencing was performed on PBMCs. This CDR3 reads CATSGEPGLGSGDTQYF. The CDR3, as DNA: TGTGCCACCAGCGGCGAACCGGGACTAGGTAGCGGAGATACGCAGTATTTT. Complete variable domain (other parts from reference TRBV15 and TRBJ2-3): DAMVIQNPRYQVTQFGKPVTLSCSQTLNHNVMYWYQQKSSQAPKLLFHYYDKDFNNEADTPDNFQSRRPNTSFCFLDIRSPGLGDTAMYLCATSGEPGLGSGDTQYFGPGTRLTVL.